The TCR beta chain described here comes from a study of T-cell memory formation after mild COVID-19. Study in general: Most TCR clusters belonged to a single donor.

Constant-segment-primed 5'RACE gave TCR alpha and TCR beta cDNA libraries with sample barcodes and UMIs. One entry per CDR3 protein results from TCRdb running MiXCR on the 5' RACE reads. This table has 15,000 to 20,000 distinct CDR3 sequences, around 25% appearing once. Findings and limits, study-wide: Memory cells collected pre-infection included some clones that later responded, suggesting cross-reactive memory joined.

There are a few counts of this clonotype. The antigen remains undetermined. The sequencing input was PBMCs or a T cell subset sorted from them (not recorded which). This receptor was identified in a man aged 18 to 35 who had mild COVID-19 (a few samples of this study predate the infection). Cell type and time point are not known.

The CDR3 is CASSTTGYEQYF. CDR3 bases: TGTGCCAGCAGCACTACCGGGTACGAGCAGTACTTC. The chain joins TRBV6-1 to TRBJ2-7; no clear D gene. V shed 6 bases and J shed 4 bases, with 10 bases lying between them. The CDR3 has 12 residues. Per the germline V gene, CDR1 is MNHNS and CDR2 is SASEGT.